This T cell receptor (beta chain) was sequenced in a study of cytomegalovirus exposure and HLA in healthy donors. Findings of the study overall: Per a prior analysis, the majority of TCR beta V segments were productive roughly 87% or roughly 30% of the time. Cytomegalovirus status was reportedly diagnosed by the classifier with high specificity and sensitivity. There were a few CMV-associated chains whose specificity for CMV antigens was confirmed in vitro. The study designated 164 TCR beta chains cytomegalovirus-associated.

With 3 bases removed from V and 3 bases from J, the gap between germline ends came to 14 bases. CDR3 length: 15 amino acids. Looked up from germline, CDR1 is MDHEN and CDR2 is SYDVKM. PCR used 60 Vbeta primers and 13 Jbeta primers. Produced via immunoSEQ multiplex PCR; TCRdb's table is partial and in-frame only. This sample has under 90,000 clones; about 67% occur once, and the top ten carry 7.6%. Details on this clone: What it binds is unknown.

Sequencing was done on a sample of PBMCs. The TCR sequence derives from a man aged 35 to 55 in good health and CMV-seropositive. The chain recombines TRBV28 with TRBJ1-2, with D possibly being TRBD1 (5 bases). CDR3 sequence (DNA): TGTGCCAGCAGTTTTCATGGGGCTCAGGACTATGGCTACACCTTC. Residues: CASSFHGAQDYGYTF.